The rows below give T cell receptor beta chains drawn from one sample of a study of beta chain features in type 1 diabetes. Clones were sequenced by immunoSEQ multiplex PCR, and TCRdb holds only the in-frame ones, with some missing. Of more than 150,000 clones in the sample, roughly 9% are singletons; the top ten hold approximately 0.7%. Sequencing was performed on central memory CD4+ T cells from blood. The receptor source for this set is a woman in her twenties or thirties with type 1 diabetes. Both conserved end residues are part of each CDR3. D genes are given only for firm matches. Not every row has a clone size; where given, it reads once, few, many or a size class.

TRBJ1-5 TRBV6-5 . 16 . TGTGCCAGCAGTTCCAACTATTTGGGTGCGAATCAGCCCCAGCATTTT CASSSNYLGANQPQHF
TRBJ2-2 TRBV27 . 14 . TGTGCCAGCAGTTTTTCCTGGAACACCGGGGAGCTGTTTTTT CASSFSWNTGELFF
TRBJ2-1 TRBV19 . 16 TRBD2 TGTGCCAGTCTCCCTCACGGGACTAGCGGCTACAATGAGCAGTTCTTC CASLPHGTSGYNEQFF
TRBJ1-2 TRBV28 . 12 . TGTGCCAGCAGTCTGTACACCTATGGCTACACCTTC CASSLYTYGYTF
TRBJ1-2 TRBV11-3 . 13 . TGTGCCAGCACCTCTCCTGGTAGTCGGGGCTACACCTTC CASTSPGSRGYTF
TRBJ1-2 TRBV28 many 13 TRBD1 TGTGCCAGCAGCCTAGGGACAGCCGGCGGCTACACCTTC CASSLGTAGGYTF
TRBJ2-2 TRBV9 . 13 . TGTGCCAGCAGCTGGAGAAACACCGGGGAGCTGTTTTTT CASSWRNTGELFF
TRBJ1-1 TRBV10-1 few 14 TRBD1 TGCGCCAGCAGCGGGACAGGGACGAACACTGAAGCTTTCTTT CASSGTGTNTEAFF
TRBJ1-2 TRBV7-9 . 11 . TGTGCCAGCAGCCGTTACTATGGCTACACCTTC CASSRYYGYTF
TRBJ2-7 TRBV21-1 . 18 . TGTGCCAGCAGCAAAGGGGGGTGGAGCGGGAGCAGTATTAACGAGCAGTACTTC CASSKGGWSGSSINEQYF
TRBJ1-1 TRBV19 . 13 . TGTGCCAGTAGTATATCCGAGGTCACTGAAGCTTTCTTT CASSISEVTEAFF
TRBJ2-2 TRBV9 . 16 TRBD1 TGTGCCAGCAGCGGAGCCGGGACAGGGGTTCCCGGGGAGCTGTTTTTT CASSGAGTGVPGELFF
TRBJ1-4 TRBV5-1 . 14 . TGCGCCAGCAGGGGGGAGGCAACTAATGAAAAACTGTTTTTT CASRGEATNEKLFF
TRBJ2-2 TRBV7-3 few 14 TRBD2 TGTGCCAGCAGCTTAGGTCTAGCGGCTGGGGAGCTGTTTTTT CASSLGLAAGELFF
TRBJ1-2 TRBV7-9 few 13 . TGTGCCAGCAGCTTATCGGTAGAGCATGGCTACACCTTC CASSLSVEHGYTF
TRBJ2-5 TRBV7-2 . 13 . TGTGCCAGCAGCTTAGGGGGCTATGAGACCCAGTACTTC CASSLGGYETQYF
TRBJ2-1 TRBV28 . 15 TRBD2 TGTGCCAGCACCTTGACTAGCGGGTATAGTCATGAGCAGTTCTTC CASTLTSGYSHEQFF
TRBJ2-3 TRBV5-1 few 16 TRBD1 TGCGCCAGCAGCACCGGGACAGGGGTATACTCAGATACGCAGTATTTT CASSTGTGVYSDTQYF
TRBJ2-5 TRBV29-1 . 13 . TGCAGCGTTGTCCAAGGGGGCCAAGAGACCCAGTACTTC CSVVQGGQETQYF
TRBJ2-1 TRBV15 . 13 TRBD2 TGTGCCACCCGACTAGCGGGAGGAAATGAGCAGTTCTTC CATRLAGGNEQFF
TRBJ2-7 TRBV4-2 . 14 TRBD2 TGTGCCAGCAGCCAAGCAGCGGGGCCCTACGAGCAGTACTTC CASSQAAGPYEQYF
TRBJ1-2 TRBV9 . 14 . TGTGCCAGCAGCGCATCCGGGATTTTCTATGGCTACACCTTC CASSASGIFYGYTF
TRBJ2-7 TRBV28 few 15 TRBD2 TGTGCCAGCAGTCGGACTAGCGGGAACTGGATCGAGCAGTACTTC CASSRTSGNWIEQYF
TRBJ2-7 TRBV5-1 . 14 TRBD2 TGCGCCAGCAGCAGGACTAGCGGGAGTGGCGAGCAGTACTTC CASSRTSGSGEQYF
TRBJ2-7 TRBV18 . 15 . TGTGCCAGCTCACCACCCGGAGACAGGCCCTACGAGCAGTACTTC CASSPPGDRPYEQYF
TRBJ2-5 TRBV5-4 few 15 TRBD2 TGTGCCAGCAGCTCTCCATCTAGCGGGCAAGAGACCCAGTACTTC CASSSPSSGQETQYF
TRBJ2-1 TRBV4-2 few 16 TRBD2 TGTGCCAGCAGCGCCGGACTAGCGGGGGACTACAATGAGCAGTTCTTC CASSAGLAGDYNEQFF
TRBJ1-3 TRBV18 few 14 . TGTGCCAGCTCACAGGAGGGAGTTGGAAACACCATATATTTT CASSQEGVGNTIYF
TRBJ1-2 TRBV13 . 12 . TGTGCCAGCAGCCGCAGGGAATTTCGAGCTTATTTC CASSRREFRAYF
TRBJ2-2 TRBV6-1 few 16 TRBD1 TGTGCCAGCAGTGGAGCAGGGGGCGCGAACACCGGGGAGCTGTTTTTT CASSGAGGANTGELFF
TRBJ1-2 TRBV4-2 few 15 . TGTGCCAGCAGCCCGCTCGACGGCAGGGCCGATGGCTACACCTTC CASSPLDGRADGYTF
TRBJ1-1 TRBV18 . 15 . TGTGCCAGCTCACCATGGACAAACACGAACACTGAAGCTTTCTTT CASSPWTNTNTEAFF
TRBJ2-5 TRBV6-5 few 15 TRBD1 TGTGCCAGCAGTTACCGGACAGGGGGCCAAGAGACCCAGTACTTC CASSYRTGGQETQYF
TRBJ2-3 TRBV30 . 16 TRBD2 TGTGCCTGGAGCAGCGGGAGAACTTTTACCACAGATACGCAGTATTTT CAWSSGRTFTTDTQYF
TRBJ1-2 TRBV19 . 12 . TGTGCCAGTAGTATAGCTCGCTATGGCTACACCTTC CASSIARYGYTF
TRBJ2-5 TRBV28 few 13 TRBD2 TGTGCCAGCAGTCCTAGCGGTCAAGAGACCCAGTACTTC CASSPSGQETQYF
TRBJ2-1 TRBV7-2 . 14 TRBD2 TGTGCCAGCAGCCCCCGACTAGCGGGTGGTGAGCAGTTCTTC CASSPRLAGGEQFF
TRBJ1-5 TRBV6-8 . 14 TRBD1 TGTGCCAGCACCAGACAGGGCCGATATCAGCCCCAGCATTTT CASTRQGRYQPQHF
TRBJ1-5 TRBV2 . 12 . TGTGCCAGCAGTATACAGGAGAGGCCCCAGCATTTT CASSIQERPQHF
TRBJ2-3 TRBV7-3 few 12 TRBD2 TGTGCCAGCAGCTTGGGGGGGACGGCGCAGTATTTT CASSLGGTAQYF
TRBJ2-7 TRBV19 . 13 . TGTGCCAGTAGTATAGGCCCCAGCTACGAGCAGTACTTC CASSIGPSYEQYF
TRBJ2-4 TRBV6-5 . 14 . TGTGCCAGCAGTGATCAAACAGGGAAGGACATTCAGTACTTC CASSDQTGKDIQYF
TRBJ2-3 TRBV15 . 16 TRBD1 TGTGCCACCAGCAGCCGACAGGGGGCGCAGACAGATACGCAGTATTTT CATSSRQGAQTDTQYF
TRBJ1-2 TRBV30 few 14 TRBD1 TGTGCCTGGAGTGCAGGCAGGGGGGACTATGGCTACACCTTC CAWSAGRGDYGYTF
TRBJ2-1 TRBV28 . 12 . TGTGCCAGCAGTCTCCAGGACAGCCTGGAGTTCTTC CASSLQDSLEFF
TRBJ1-1 TRBV7-3 . 13 . TGTGCCAGCAGCTTAGGGCAGAACACTGAAGCTTTCTTT CASSLGQNTEAFF
TRBJ2-2 TRBV7-8 . 16 . TGTGCCAGCAGCTTAGGAGGTAGCAGGAACACCGGGGAGCTGTTTTTT CASSLGGSRNTGELFF
TRBJ2-1 TRBV5-8 few 15 TRBD1 TGTGCCAGCAGCGGGGGACAGACTCTTTACAATGAGCAGTTCTTC CASSGGQTLYNEQFF
TRBJ2-7 TRBV9 few 14 TRBD2 TGTGCCAGCAGCGTCACTAGCGAGACCTACGAGCAGTACTTC CASSVTSETYEQYF
TRBJ2-3 TRBV18 . 16 TRBD1 TGTGCCAGCTCACCACCGAGGGCAGGGGGAGAAGATACGCAGTATTTT CASSPPRAGGEDTQYF
TRBJ1-2 TRBV7-9 . 12 . TGTGCCAGCAGCATCACAGAGTATGGCTACACCTTC CASSITEYGYTF
TRBJ2-6 TRBV19 . 16 TRBD1 TGTGCCAGTAGTTCCTTACAGGGGTCTGGGGCCAACGTCCTGACTTTC CASSSLQGSGANVLTF
TRBJ2-6 TRBV5-1 few 15 TRBD1 TGCGCCAGCAGCTCAGGGGGAACCGGGGCCAACGTCCTGACTTTC CASSSGGTGANVLTF
TRBJ2-1 TRBV2 . 12 TRBD2 TGTGCCAGCAGTGAAGGGGGGGGAGACACTCTCTTC CASSEGGGDTLF
TRBJ1-2 TRBV29-1 . 12 . TGCAGCGTTGGGGGCAGTCACTATGGCTACACCTTC CSVGGSHYGYTF
TRBJ1-1 TRBV11-2 few 14 . TGTGCCAGCAGCTTTAGTCGGGGGAGCACTGAAGCTTTCTTT CASSFSRGSTEAFF
TRBJ2-1 TRBV6-5 few 15 TRBD2 TGTGCCAGCAGCAAAACTAGCGGGAGGGCCAATGAGCAGTTCTTC CASSKTSGRANEQFF
TRBJ2-3 TRBV10-3 few 13 . TGTGCCATCACCGGCAGGAGCACAGATACGCAGTATTTT CAITGRSTDTQYF
TRBJ2-1 TRBV28 few 16 TRBD2 TGTGCCAGCAGTTATACCTCCGGGACTAGGGGATATGAGCAGTTCTTC CASSYTSGTRGYEQFF
TRBJ2-7 TRBV4-2 few 15 TRBD2 TGTGCCAGCAGCCAGCTAGCGGGAGAACACTACGAGCAGTACTTC CASSQLAGEHYEQYF